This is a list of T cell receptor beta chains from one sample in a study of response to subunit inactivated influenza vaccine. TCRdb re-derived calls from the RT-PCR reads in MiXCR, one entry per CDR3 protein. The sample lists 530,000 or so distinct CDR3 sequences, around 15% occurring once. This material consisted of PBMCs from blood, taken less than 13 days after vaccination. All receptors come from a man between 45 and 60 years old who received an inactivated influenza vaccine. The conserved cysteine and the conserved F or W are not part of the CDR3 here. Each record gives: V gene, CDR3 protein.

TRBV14,ASSHWVGLAGGRRGDEQF
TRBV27,ASSSNLLAGPNNEQF
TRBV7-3,ASSETGNTEAF
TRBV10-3,AISDVTNTEAF
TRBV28,ASSPLPMSSYNEQF
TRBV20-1,SARDSTRDTAYEQY
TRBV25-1,ASSEWSGGHEQY
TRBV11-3,ASSPNRGSDTQY
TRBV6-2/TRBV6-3,ASSQDRVLTGELF
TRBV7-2,ASRLAGIETQY
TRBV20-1,SASGSFEQY
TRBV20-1,SARGGLSFYNEQF
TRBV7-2,ASSPRTGTYLPEAF
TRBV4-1,ASSQRPEERSYEQY
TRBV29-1,SVSQESSTDTQY
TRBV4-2,ASSQERAGTGGYT
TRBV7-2,ASSSGQGYGGTDTQY
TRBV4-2,ASNQDLWVTGELF
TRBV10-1,ASSESGGETQY
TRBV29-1,SVRTTTTSGEQF
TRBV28,ASRDSSTDTQY
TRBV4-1,ASSQTGGPGETQY
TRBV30,AWSPNYRAEQY
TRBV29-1,SVNRGETQY
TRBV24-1,ATSSRPGELF